These 17 T cell receptor beta chains share one sample of origin, sequenced in a study of blood T cell repertoires in COVID-19. Repertoires were generated with immunoSEQ multiplex PCR, while TCRdb's copy carries only in-frame clones and drops some. Among about 270,000 clones listed, 85% to 95% were seen once. The sample taken for sequencing was PBMCs or T cells enriched from blood (not recorded which). These receptors all stem from a man between 40 and 49 years old who had been exposed to COVID-19.

The chain employs TRBV10-3 and TRBJ1-6; D is ambiguous. The CDR3 covers 15 residues. The V gene lost 2 bases and the J gene lost 8 bases, with 13 bases spanning the gap. The germline V gene has CDR1 ENHRY and CDR2 SYGVKD. This CDR3 reads CAISEGSRMDSPLHF. The CDR3 region has the DNA TGTGCCATCAGTGAGGGGTCTAGGATGGATTCACCCCTCCACTTT.

V is TRBV6-5 and J is TRBJ2-1; D gene unclear. Germline loops: CDR1 MNHEY, CDR2 SVGAGI. Trimming stripped 6 bases from V and 6 bases from J, with 15 bases between. The CDR3 extends over 14 amino acids. The CDR3 nucleotides read TGTGCCAGCAGCCCCTCAGGCCTAACCAATGAGCAGTTCTTC. This codes for CASSPSGLTNEQFF.

This clone was counted only a few times. The J gene is TRBJ2-7, the V gene TRBV3-1 (or the pseudogene TRBV3-2); D might be TRBD2 (5 bases). Trimming left V 4 bases short and J 0 bases short, with 16 bases between. The CDR3 loop spans 16 amino acids. Germline CDR1 is LGHDT and CDR2 is YNNKEL (reference sequence). The CDR3 region has the DNA TGTGCCAGCAGCCCCCCGAGAGGGTCGAGCTCCTACGAGCAGTACTTC. Translating gives CASSPPRGSSSYEQYF.

CDR3 sequence reads: CATSDPGDLGNQPQHF. For the CDR3, the DNA is TGTGCCACCAGTGATCCAGGGGATTTGGGCAATCAGCCCCAGCATTTT. The V gene is TRBV24-1, the J gene TRBJ1-5; perhaps TRBD1 as D (6 bases). This CDR3 has 16 residues. Per germline, CDR1 KGHDR and CDR2 SFDVKD. The germline V and J ends were trimmed by 3 bases and 2 bases, with 13 bases remaining between them.

The chain recombines TRBV7-9 with TRBJ2-7; 8 bases map to TRBD1. This CDR3 spans 13 amino acids. V dropped 6 bases and J dropped 7; count of bases not matched to a gene: 8. Germline-derived CDR1 and CDR2 are SEHNR and FQNEAQ (reference sequence). DNA of the CDR3: TGTGCCAGCAGTCCCCGGACAGGGAAGGAGCAGTACTTC. It specifies CASSPRTGKEQYF.

The genes are TRBV7-9 and TRBJ1-2; D ambiguous. Germline assignment: CDR1 SEHNR and CDR2 FQNEAQ (reference sequence). The CDR3 runs to 13 residues. V lost 5 bases to trimming and J lost 2 bases, with 9 bases between them. CDR3 protein: CASSADTNYGYTF. The DNA of the CDR3 is TGTGCCAGCAGCGCTGACACGAACTATGGCTACACCTTC.

This chain joins TRBV11-2 and TRBJ2-7; 11 bases agree with TRBD1. Germline CDR1 and CDR2: SGHAT and FQNNGV. This CDR3 contains 17 residues. The V segment lost 2 bases and the J segment 7 bases; nucleotides outside the gene matches: 13. DNA for the CDR3: TGTGCCAGCAGCTTAAACGTTCTAGGACAGGGGGCGCGGGAGCAGTACTTC. Protein product: CASSLNVLGQGAREQYF.

The chain links TRBV11-2 to TRBJ1-6; TRBD1 aligns across 9 bases. The CDR3 has 18 amino acids. Trimming cost V 0 bases and J 2 bases; bases outside gene matches: 5. CDR1 and CDR2 from the germline V gene are SGHAT and FQNNGV. CDR3 nucleotide sequence: TGTGCCAGCAGCTTAGAATTACAGGGGGCGACCTATAATTCACCCCTCCACTTT. Translation: CASSLELQGATYNSPLHF.

There are a few counts of this clone. This sample also contains other DNA sequences that code for the same CDR3. The rearrangement joins TRBV30 to TRBJ2-7, with D perhaps TRBD2 (6 bases). The CDR3 has 14 residues. Trimming left V 0 bases short and J 0 bases short, with 9 bases between. The V gene's germline CDR1 is GTSNPN and CDR2 SVGIG (reference sequence). CDR3 DNA sequence: TGTGCCTGGAGTGTTGGGGGGACCTCCTACGAGCAGTACTTC. This gives the protein CAWSVGGTSYEQYF.

The V and J genes are TRBV3-1 (or the pseudogene TRBV3-2) and TRBJ2-3, with D possibly TRBD2 on 5 matching bases. The CDR3 length is 16 residues. The germline V gene has CDR1 LGHDT and CDR2 YNNKEL (reference sequence). Trimming took 0 bases from V and 0 from J, leaving 10 bases between them. The CDR3 nucleotides are TGTGCCAGCAGCCAAGATTGGAGGAAAAGCACAGATACGCAGTATTTT. This codes for CASSQDWRKSTDTQYF.

The rearrangement joins TRBV4-2 to TRBJ1-5, with 8 bases aligning to TRBD1. J lost 7 bases, V lost 1 base, and 6 bases had no gene match. The CDR3 is 15 residues long. The germline V gene has CDR1 LGHNA and CDR2 YNFKEQ. The CDR3 region is CASSQGETGAQPQHF. The CDR3 DNA sequence: TGTGCCAGCAGCCAAGGGGAGACAGGGGCCCAGCCCCAGCATTTT.

The genes are TRBV19 and TRBJ2-7; D remains unclear. The CDR3 spans 14 residues. From germline, CDR1 is LNHDA and CDR2 SQIVND (reference sequence). The V gene lost 7 bases and the J gene lost 0 bases, with 13 bases spanning the gap. CDR3 DNA: TGTGCCAGTACTCCCGCCACAGACTCCTACGAGCAGTACTTC. Residues: CASTPATDSYEQYF.

The V call is TRBV27, the J call TRBJ2-4, with 7 bases aligning to TRBD2. Germline CDR1 reads MNHEY; CDR2 reads SMNVEV (reference sequence). Losses at the gene ends were 6 bases for V and 6 bases for J; bases not matched to a gene: 8. This CDR3 comprises 14 residues. This chain's CDR3 is CASSLAGLGNIQYF. The CDR3 coding sequence is TGTGCCAGCAGCTTAGCGGGTCTGGGAAACATTCAGTACTTC.

This clone was recorded once. The gene calls are TRBV7-3 and TRBJ2-7, with a tentative D call TRBD1 (5 bases). The V gene lost 6 bases and the J gene lost 5 bases, with 23 bases spanning the gap. This CDR3 has 16 amino acids. The germline gives CDR1 SGHTA, CDR2 FQGTGA. The CDR3 nucleotides read TGTGCCAGCAGGTCTTCTCCGGCAGGGAATGCCAACGAGCAGTACTTC. Its protein is CASRSSPAGNANEQYF. The complete variable domain, with remaining parts taken from reference TRBV7-3 and TRBJ2-7, reads GAGVSQTPSNKVTEKGKYVELRCDPISGHTALYWYRQSLGQGPEFLIYFQGTGAADDSGLPNDRFFAVRPEGSVSTLKIQRTERGDSAVYLCASRSSPAGNANEQYFGPGTRLTVT.

The J gene is TRBJ1-1, the V gene TRBV29-1; possibly TRBD1 for D (5 bases). The CDR3 is 12 residues long. Between the trimmed V and J ends, which lost 4 bases and 5 bases, there was a span of 11 bases. CDR1 SQVTM and CDR2 ANQGSEA come from the germline V gene. The CDR3 reads CSVGGRSTEAFF. The CDR3 DNA follows: TGCAGCGTTGGGGGCAGGAGTACTGAAGCTTTCTTT.

The gene calls are TRBV7-9 and TRBJ1-1; D remains unclear. V was clipped by 8 bases and J by 5 bases, with 15 bases between them. The CDR3 loop spans 13 amino acids. Germline CDR1 reads SEHNR; CDR2 reads FQNEAQ (reference sequence). The CDR3 region has the DNA TGTGCCAGCCACACTGGACTCGCAACTGAAGCTTTCTTT. Amino acids: CASHTGLATEAFF.

This chain joins TRBV21-1 and TRBJ2-7; the tabulated D call, TRBD2, remains unverified against the DNA. TRBV21-1 is a pseudogene segment. This CDR3 comprises 17 residues. Here the CDR3 reads CASSKPRLAGVFPEQYF. CDR3 coding DNA: TGTGCCAGCAGCAAACCGAGACTAGCGGGAGTTTTCCCCGAGCAGTACTTC.